The entry below describes one T cell receptor (beta chain). The data were taken from a study of blood T cell repertoires in COVID-19. Authors' analysis steps: Reference gene primer amplification gave estimated nucleated cell counts. Sequencing was performed with immunoSEQ multiplex PCR; in TCRdb, only in-frame clones are kept and a portion is missing. V, J and clone size derive from that table, while D and trimming were established from the DNA sequence. Counted here are approximately 90,000 clones, more than 60% occurring once; the ten biggest clones make up about half. CDR3 length: 14 residues. Germline trimming cut 9 bases from V and 6 bases from J; bases unmatched to any gene: 8. The germline gives CDR1 MNHEY, CDR2 SMNVEV (reference sequence).

The receptor was derived from a human donor in a cohort sampled during active COVID-19. The chain joins TRBV27 to TRBJ2-2; 9 bases agree with TRBD1. The sequencing input was peripheral blood. The CDR3 loop is CASFTRQGAGELFF. CDR3 sequence (DNA): TGTGCCAGTTTCACGAGACAGGGGGCCGGGGAGCTGTTTTTT.